These 2 T cell receptor beta chains were sequenced from one sample in a study of blood T cell repertoires in COVID-19. Assay used: immunoSEQ multiplex PCR; TCRdb lists only in-frame clones, some missing. Among hundreds of thousands of clones listed, 88% were seen once. Input material: PBMCs or T cells enriched from blood (not recorded which). These receptors all come from a woman between 40 and 50 years old with acute COVID-19.

The rearrangement joins TRBV7-9 to TRBJ1-1; D gene uncertain. CDR3 length: 14 residues. The V end was cut by 6 bases, the J end by 5 bases, with 16 bases between. Germline V lookup: CDR1 SEHNR, CDR2 FQNEAQ (reference sequence). The CDR3 bases are TGTGCCAGCAGTCACGACACGAGGGAGACTGAAGCTTTCTTT. Its protein product is CASSHDTRETEAFF.

The CDR3 region has the DNA TGCGCCAGCAGCTTGGGGGGACAGGGCGGTTTGGAGACCCAGTACTTC. Its translation: CASSLGGQGGLETQYF. This rearrangement joins TRBV5-1 to TRBJ2-5, with 9 bases that match TRBD1. V lost 0 bases to trimming and J lost 5 bases; unmatched junction nucleotides: 8. Germline CDR1 reads SGHRS; CDR2 reads YFSETQ. The CDR3 is 16 amino acids. Full variable domain (outside the CDR3, taken from reference TRBV5-1 and TRBJ2-5): KAGVTQTPRYLIKTRGQQVTLSCSPISGHRSVSWYQQTPGQGLQFLFEYFSETQRNKGNFPGRFSGRQFSNSRSEMNVSTLELGDSALYLCASSLGGQGGLETQYFGPGTRLLVL.